A single sample gave rise to the 6 T cell receptor beta chains below, sequenced in a study of cytomegalovirus exposure and HLA in healthy donors. Vbeta (60) and Jbeta (13) primers were used in the PCR. The repertoire was sequenced with immunoSEQ multiplex PCR; TCRdb's copy has only in-frame clones and lacks some. The sample yields almost 90,000 clones, around 85% seen once. Sequenced material: PBMCs. The source is a man aged 35-49 years in good health and CMV-seropositive.

This chain connects TRBV18 to TRBJ1-1; weak D call: TRBD1 (6 bases). The ends were cut back, 0 bases at V and 0 bases at J, with 8 bases in the middle. CDR1 and CDR2 (germline): KGHSH, LQKENI. The CDR3 has 15 amino acids. In nucleotides, the CDR3 is TGTGCCAGCTCACCACCCGGGACAATGAACACTGAAGCTTTCTTT. Amino acids: CASSPPGTMNTEAFF.

The rearrangement joins TRBV19 to TRBJ2-7, with 7 bases identical to TRBD1. There are 14 residues in the CDR3. J lost 2 bases, V lost 7 bases, and 8 bases had no gene match. Germline V lookup: CDR1 LNHDA, CDR2 SQIVND (reference sequence). The CDR3 here is CASTTTGAPYEQYF. The CDR3, as DNA: TGTGCCAGTACCACTACAGGGGCCCCCTACGAGCAGTACTTC.

The CDR3 sequence is CASSAFQGTVGNTIYF. The CDR3 nucleotides read TGTGCCAGCAGTGCCTTCCAAGGGACAGTGGGAAACACCATATATTTT. The rearrangement uses TRBV2 and TRBJ1-3; 7 nucleotides align to TRBD1. CDR3 length: 16 residues. J lost 4 bases, V lost 4 bases, and 10 bases had no gene match. Germline lookup yields CDR1 SNHLY and CDR2 FYNNEI.

The rearrangement joins TRBV6-1 to TRBJ2-7, with 8 bases matching TRBD2. The CDR3 consists of 14 residues. In germline, CDR1 is MNHNS, CDR2 SASEGT. The V and J ends lost 8 bases and 6 bases, in that order; junction bases with no gene match: 12. The CDR3 DNA sequence: TGTGCCAGCCTAATCGTAGCGGGATTTTGCGAGCAGTACTTC. Translating it yields CASLIVAGFCEQYF.

The gene calls are TRBV11-2 and TRBJ1-2; 9 bases are shared with TRBD1. The CDR3 is 14 amino acids. After removal of 8 bases from V and 5 bases from J, the junction contained 9 bases not matched to a gene. Germline values: CDR1 SGHAT, CDR2 FQNNGV. The CDR3 DNA reads as TGTGCCAGCTCCCGGACAGGGGAGAGGTATGGCTACACCTTC. Translating it yields CASSRTGERYGYTF.

V usage is TRBV2 and J usage is TRBJ2-5; no clear D. Germline V gene sequence: CDR1 SNHLY, CDR2 FYNNEI. The CDR3 runs 11 residues. V shed 11 bases and J shed 3 bases, with 10 bases lying between them. The CDR3 bases are TGTGCCTCCCAGGAAAAAGAGACCCAGTACTTC. It yields the protein CASQEKETQYF.